Given below is one T cell receptor beta chain in context. No antigen is known for it. This entry comes from a study of T cell repertoires in ileal Crohn's disease. Study at large: All patients had surgery for stricturing (about 61%) or penetrating (39%) disease. Findings of the study overall: Compared with CD4 T cells, sorted CD8 cells carried more expanded clones.

This CDR3 spans 14 amino acids. The germline V gene has CDR1 KGHSH and CDR2 LQKENI. The V segment lost 6 bases and the J segment 3 bases; nucleotides outside the gene matches: 4. TCRB immunosequencing input was five hundred nanograms of biopsy DNA per sample. This table comes from immunoSEQ multiplex PCR, and its TCRdb copy is limited to in-frame clones, with some not included. The data hold fewer than 5,000 clones, with approximately 78% observed a single time. The sequence derives from an adult with Crohn's disease. Sequencing was carried out using ileal tissue. V usage is TRBV18 and J usage is TRBJ2-1; 8 nucleotides agree with TRBD1. The CDR3 reads CASSPDRDYNEQFF. The CDR3 region has the DNA TGTGCCAGCTCCCCGGACAGGGACTACAATGAGCAGTTCTTC.